This is a list of T cell receptor beta chains from one sample in a study of cytomegalovirus exposure and HLA in healthy donors. Clones were sequenced by immunoSEQ multiplex PCR, and TCRdb holds only the in-frame ones, with some missing. The table has around 180,000 clones, about three quarters seen once. The specimen was PBMCs. Receptors were obtained from a man aged 35 to 55 in good health and CMV-seronegative. Both conserved end residues are part of each CDR3. D genes are given only for firm matches. Clone size is not always given. Where it is, it says once, few, many or a class for expanded clones.

d_call: TRBD1
cdr3_length: 20
v_call: TRBV9
j_call: TRBJ2-6
clone_size: -
cdr3_nt: TGTGCCAGCAGCGCCTTTATGGGGACAGTACAGGCGGCCTTGGCCAACGTCCTGACTTTC
cdr3_aa: CASSAFMGTVQAALANVLTF

d_call: -
cdr3_length: 13
v_call: TRBV14
j_call: TRBJ1-1
clone_size: -
cdr3_nt: TGTGCCAGCAGCCAAGAGCGCGGGCTTGGGGCTTTCTTT
cdr3_aa: CASSQERGLGAFF

d_call: TRBD2
cdr3_length: 15
v_call: TRBV7-2
j_call: TRBJ2-7
clone_size: -
cdr3_nt: TGTGCCAGCAGCTTGCAGGGGACTAGCGGGAGCGAGCAGTACTTC
cdr3_aa: CASSLQGTSGSEQYF

d_call: TRBD1
cdr3_length: 15
v_call: TRBV10-3
j_call: TRBJ2-7
clone_size: -
cdr3_nt: TGTGCCATCAGTTTAGAGACAGGGGACCGCTACGAGCAGTACTTC
cdr3_aa: CAISLETGDRYEQYF

d_call: -
cdr3_length: 15
v_call: TRBV4-3
j_call: TRBJ1-6
clone_size: -
cdr3_nt: TGCGCCAGCAGCCCCGCCCGCCAAGCAAATTCACCCCTCCACTTT
cdr3_aa: CASSPARQANSPLHF

d_call: -
cdr3_length: 12
v_call: TRBV5-1
j_call: TRBJ1-1
clone_size: -
cdr3_nt: TGCGCCAGCAGCTCACAGGGAACTGAAGCTTTCTTT
cdr3_aa: CASSSQGTEAFF

d_call: TRBD1
cdr3_length: 15
v_call: TRBV6-1
j_call: TRBJ1-2
clone_size: -
cdr3_nt: TGTGCCAGCAGTCCGACAGACAGGGCGAGCTATGGCTACACCTTC
cdr3_aa: CASSPTDRASYGYTF

d_call: -
cdr3_length: 15
v_call: TRBV4-2
j_call: TRBJ1-5
clone_size: -
cdr3_nt: TGTGCCAGCAGCCGATTCACAGGGCCCGATCAGCCCCAGCATTTT
cdr3_aa: CASSRFTGPDQPQHF

d_call: -
cdr3_length: 16
v_call: TRBV19
j_call: TRBJ2-3
clone_size: -
cdr3_nt: TGTGCCAGTAGTATGGCTACTAGCCTTAGCACAGATACGCAGTATTTT
cdr3_aa: CASSMATSLSTDTQYF

d_call: -
cdr3_length: 18
v_call: TRBV21-1
j_call: TRBJ2-1
clone_size: once
cdr3_nt: TGTGCCAGCAGCAAAGGTTGGACTAGCGGGAGGGCGTACAATGAGCAGTTCTTC
cdr3_aa: CASSKGWTSGRAYNEQFF

d_call: -
cdr3_length: 15
v_call: TRBV5-1
j_call: TRBJ2-7
clone_size: -
cdr3_nt: TGCGCCAGCAGCTCCTCCCCCGGGGTGACCTACGAGCAGTACTTC
cdr3_aa: CASSSSPGVTYEQYF

d_call: TRBD1
cdr3_length: 19
v_call: TRBV27
j_call: TRBJ1-6
clone_size: -
cdr3_nt: TGTGCCAGCAGTTTATCCTCCGGGTCGGGACAGGGAAGCAATTCACCCCTCCACTTT
cdr3_aa: CASSLSSGSGQGSNSPLHF

d_call: -
cdr3_length: 15
v_call: TRBV7-9
j_call: TRBJ2-2
clone_size: -
cdr3_nt: TGTGCCAGCTTTATAGCTAGAGGGAACACCGGGGAGCTGTTTTTT
cdr3_aa: CASFIARGNTGELFF

d_call: -
cdr3_length: 13
v_call: TRBV19
j_call: TRBJ1-1
clone_size: -
cdr3_nt: TGTGCCGTAGTACGGGGGTTGGACACTGAAGCTTTCTTT
cdr3_aa: CAVVRGLDTEAFF

d_call: TRBD1
cdr3_length: 14
v_call: TRBV2
j_call: TRBJ1-2
clone_size: -
cdr3_nt: TGTGCCAGCAGTCTGACAGGGGGCGCAAATGGCTACACCTTC
cdr3_aa: CASSLTGGANGYTF

d_call: TRBD1
cdr3_length: 14
v_call: TRBV7-2
j_call: TRBJ2-7
clone_size: -
cdr3_nt: TGTGCCAGCAGCTTCGGGACAGCCGGATACGAGCAGTACTTC
cdr3_aa: CASSFGTAGYEQYF

d_call: TRBD2
cdr3_length: 15
v_call: TRBV18
j_call: TRBJ2-5
clone_size: -
cdr3_nt: TGTGCCAGCTCAACCCTAGCGGGGGGCGGCGAGACCCAGTACTTC
cdr3_aa: CASSTLAGGGETQYF

d_call: -
cdr3_length: 13
v_call: TRBV7-2
j_call: TRBJ1-1
clone_size: -
cdr3_nt: TGTGCCAGCGGGCGACAGAGGAACACTGAAGCTTTCTTT
cdr3_aa: CASGRQRNTEAFF